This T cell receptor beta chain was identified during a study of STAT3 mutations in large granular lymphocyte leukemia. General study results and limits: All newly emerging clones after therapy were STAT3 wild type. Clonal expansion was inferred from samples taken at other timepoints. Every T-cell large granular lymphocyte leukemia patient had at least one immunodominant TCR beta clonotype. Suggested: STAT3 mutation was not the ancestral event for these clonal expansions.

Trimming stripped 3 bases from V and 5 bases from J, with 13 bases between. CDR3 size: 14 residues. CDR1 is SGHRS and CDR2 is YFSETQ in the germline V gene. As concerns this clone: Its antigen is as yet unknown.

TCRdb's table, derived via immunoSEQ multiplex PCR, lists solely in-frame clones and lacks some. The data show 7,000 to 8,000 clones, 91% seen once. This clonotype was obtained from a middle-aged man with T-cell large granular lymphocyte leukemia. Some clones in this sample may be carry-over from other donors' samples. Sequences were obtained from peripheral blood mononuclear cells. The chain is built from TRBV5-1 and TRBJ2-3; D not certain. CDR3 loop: CASSSSPELDTQYF. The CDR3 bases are TGCGCCAGCAGCTCTTCTCCAGAGTTAGATACGCAGTATTTT.